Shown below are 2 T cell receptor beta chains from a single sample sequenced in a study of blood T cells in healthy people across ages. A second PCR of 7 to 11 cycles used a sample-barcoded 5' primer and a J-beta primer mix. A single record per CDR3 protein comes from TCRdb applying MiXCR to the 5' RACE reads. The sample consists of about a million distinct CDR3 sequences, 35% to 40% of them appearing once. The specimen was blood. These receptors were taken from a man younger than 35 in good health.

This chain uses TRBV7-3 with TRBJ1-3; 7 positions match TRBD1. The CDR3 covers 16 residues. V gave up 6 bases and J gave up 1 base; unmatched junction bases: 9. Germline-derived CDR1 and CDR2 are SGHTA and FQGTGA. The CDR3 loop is CASSTDRAESGNTIYF. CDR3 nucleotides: TGTGCCAGCAGTACCGACAGGGCAGAGTCTGGAAACACCATATATTTT.

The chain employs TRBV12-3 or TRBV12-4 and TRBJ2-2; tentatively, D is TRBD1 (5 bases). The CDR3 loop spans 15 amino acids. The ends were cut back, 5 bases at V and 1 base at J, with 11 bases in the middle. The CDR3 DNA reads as TGTGCCAGCAGTCCTCAAGGACAGAACACCGGGGAGCTGTTTTTT. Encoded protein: CASSPQGQNTGELFF.